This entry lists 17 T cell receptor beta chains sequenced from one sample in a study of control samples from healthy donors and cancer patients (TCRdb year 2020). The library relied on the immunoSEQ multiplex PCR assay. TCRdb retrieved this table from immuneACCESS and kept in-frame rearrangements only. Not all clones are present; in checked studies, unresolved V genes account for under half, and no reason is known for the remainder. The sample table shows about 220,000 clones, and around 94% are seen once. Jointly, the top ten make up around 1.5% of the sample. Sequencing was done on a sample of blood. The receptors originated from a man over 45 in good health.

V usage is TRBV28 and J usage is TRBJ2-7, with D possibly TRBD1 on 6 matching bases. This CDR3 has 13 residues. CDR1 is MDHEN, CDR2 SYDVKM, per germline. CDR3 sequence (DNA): TGTGCCAGCAGTTTATCGAGAACAGGGAGTACCTTGGTC. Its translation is CASSLSRTGSTLV.

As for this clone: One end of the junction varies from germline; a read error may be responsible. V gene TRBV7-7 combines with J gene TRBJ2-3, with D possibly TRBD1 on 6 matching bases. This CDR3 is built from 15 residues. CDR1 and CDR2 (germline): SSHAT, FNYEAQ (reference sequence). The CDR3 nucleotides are TGTGCTAGCAGCCCTCAGGGGAGTCGCGGAGATACGCAGTATTTT. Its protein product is CASSPQGSRGDTQYF.

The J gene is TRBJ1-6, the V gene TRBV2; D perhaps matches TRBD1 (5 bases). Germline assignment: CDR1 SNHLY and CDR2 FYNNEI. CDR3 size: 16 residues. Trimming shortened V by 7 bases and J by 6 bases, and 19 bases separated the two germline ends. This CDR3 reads CASTIRGGAINSPLHF. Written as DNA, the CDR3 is TGTGCCAGCACCATAAGAGGAGGGGCAATTAATTCACCCCTCCACTTT.

CDR3 sequence: CASSNGQGRAGYEQYF. The CDR3 region has the DNA TGTGCCAGCAGTAACGGACAGGGAAGAGCTGGCTACGAGCAGTACTTC. This chain joins TRBV2 and TRBJ2-7, with TRBD1 identical over 8 bases. The germline V gene encodes CDR1 SNHLY and CDR2 FYNNEI. The length of the CDR3 is 16 residues. V trimming: 5 bases; J trimming: 3 bases; junction bases outside the gene matches: 12.

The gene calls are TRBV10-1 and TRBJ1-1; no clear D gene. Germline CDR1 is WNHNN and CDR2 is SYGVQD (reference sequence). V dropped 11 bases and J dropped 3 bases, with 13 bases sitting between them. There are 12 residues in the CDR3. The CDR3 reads CAGPKGDTEAFF. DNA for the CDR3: TGCGCCGGACCGAAGGGCGACACTGAAGCTTTCTTT.

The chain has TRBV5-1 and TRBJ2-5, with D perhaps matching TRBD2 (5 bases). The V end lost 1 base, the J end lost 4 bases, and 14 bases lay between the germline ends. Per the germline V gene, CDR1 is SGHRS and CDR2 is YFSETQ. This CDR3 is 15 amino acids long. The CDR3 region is CASSLLAYISETQYF. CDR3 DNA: TGCGCCAGCAGCTTGTTAGCGTATATTTCAGAGACCCAGTACTTC.

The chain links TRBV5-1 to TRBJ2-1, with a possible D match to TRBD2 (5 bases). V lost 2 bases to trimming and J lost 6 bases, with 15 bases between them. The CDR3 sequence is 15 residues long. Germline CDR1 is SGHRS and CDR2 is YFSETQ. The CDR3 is CASSFLRGEGNEQFF. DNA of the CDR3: TGCGCCAGCAGCTTTCTCCGGGGAGAGGGCAATGAGCAGTTCTTC.

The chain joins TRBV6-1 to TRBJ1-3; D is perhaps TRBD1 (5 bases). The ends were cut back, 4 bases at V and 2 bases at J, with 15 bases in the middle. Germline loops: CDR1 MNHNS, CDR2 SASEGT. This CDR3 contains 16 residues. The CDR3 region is CASSGSSGGAGNTIYF. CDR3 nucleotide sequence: TGTGCCAGCAGTGGGTCTAGTGGGGGGGCTGGAAACACCATATATTTT.

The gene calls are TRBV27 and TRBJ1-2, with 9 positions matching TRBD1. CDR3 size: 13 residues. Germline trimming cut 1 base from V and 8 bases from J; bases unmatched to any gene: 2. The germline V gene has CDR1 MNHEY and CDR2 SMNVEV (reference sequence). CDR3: CASSLYTGGGYTF. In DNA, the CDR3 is TGTGCCAGCAGTTTATATACAGGGGGCGGCTACACCTTC.

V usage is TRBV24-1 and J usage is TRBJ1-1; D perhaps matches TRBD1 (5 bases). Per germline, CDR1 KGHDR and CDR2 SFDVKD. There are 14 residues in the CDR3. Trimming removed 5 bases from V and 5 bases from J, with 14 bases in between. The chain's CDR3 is CATSASDRRTEAFF. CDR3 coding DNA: TGTGCCACCAGTGCAAGTGACAGAAGGACTGAAGCTTTCTTT.

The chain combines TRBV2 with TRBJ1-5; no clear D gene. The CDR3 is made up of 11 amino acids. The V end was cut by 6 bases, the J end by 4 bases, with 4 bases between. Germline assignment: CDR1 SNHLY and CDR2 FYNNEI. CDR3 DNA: TGTGCCAGCAGGATGAATCAGCCCCAGCATTTT. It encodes CASRMNQPQHF. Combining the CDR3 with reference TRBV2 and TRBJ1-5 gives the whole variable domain EPEVTQTPSHQVTQMGQEVILRCVPISNHLYFYWYRQILGQKVEFLVSFYNNEISEKSEIFDDQFSVERPDGSNFTLKIRSTKLEDSAMYFCASRMNQPQHFGDGTRLSIL.

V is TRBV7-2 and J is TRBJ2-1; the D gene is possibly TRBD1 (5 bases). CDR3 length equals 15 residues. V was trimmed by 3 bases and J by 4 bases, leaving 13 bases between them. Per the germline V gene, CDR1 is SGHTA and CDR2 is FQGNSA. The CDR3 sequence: CASSFPGNRYNEQFF. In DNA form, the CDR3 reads TGTGCCAGCAGCTTTCCAGGGAATCGTTACAATGAGCAGTTCTTC.

DNA for the CDR3: TGTGCCAGCAGCGGGGGGGCGGCTGCTTACAATGAGCAGTTCTTC. This codes for CASSGGAAAYNEQFF. The rearrangement links TRBV9 to TRBJ2-1; either TRBD1 or TRBD2 may supply D (6 bases each). Germline V CDR1 and CDR2: SGDLS, YYNGEE. Trimming pared 3 bases from V and 4 bases from J, leaving 14 bases between. The CDR3 contains 15 residues. The full variable domain, rest sourced from reference TRBV9 and TRBJ2-1, is DSGVTQTPKHLITATGQRVTLRCSPRSGDLSVYWYQQSLDQGLQFLIQYYNGEERAKGNILERFSAQQFPDLHSELNLSSLELGDSALYFCASSGGAAAYNEQFFGPGTRLTVL.

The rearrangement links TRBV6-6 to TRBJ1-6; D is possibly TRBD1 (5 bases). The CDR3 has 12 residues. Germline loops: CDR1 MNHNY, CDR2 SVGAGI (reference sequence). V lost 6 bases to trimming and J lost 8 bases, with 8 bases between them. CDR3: CASRFRDSPLHF. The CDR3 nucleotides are TGTGCCAGCAGATTCAGGGATTCACCCCTCCACTTT.

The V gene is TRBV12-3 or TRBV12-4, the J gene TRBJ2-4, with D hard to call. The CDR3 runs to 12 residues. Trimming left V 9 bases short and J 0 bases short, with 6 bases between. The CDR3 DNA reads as TGTGCCAGTTTCCTAGCCAAAAACATTCAGTACTTC. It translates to CASFLAKNIQYF.

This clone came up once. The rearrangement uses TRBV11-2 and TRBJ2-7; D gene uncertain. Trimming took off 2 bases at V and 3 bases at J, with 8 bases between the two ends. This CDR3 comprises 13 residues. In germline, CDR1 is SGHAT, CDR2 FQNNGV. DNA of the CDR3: TGTGCCAGCAGCTTACAGGTGGGCTACGAGCAGTACTTC. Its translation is CASSLQVGYEQYF.

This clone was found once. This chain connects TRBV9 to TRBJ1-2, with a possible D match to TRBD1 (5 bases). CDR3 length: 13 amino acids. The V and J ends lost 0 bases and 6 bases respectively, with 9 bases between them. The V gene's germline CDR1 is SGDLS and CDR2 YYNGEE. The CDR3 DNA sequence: TGTGCCAGCAGCGTAGTAGGGGAGCATGGCTACACCTTC. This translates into CASSVVGEHGYTF. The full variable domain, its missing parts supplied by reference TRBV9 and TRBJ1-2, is DSGVTQTPKHLITATGQRVTLRCSPRSGDLSVYWYQQSLDQGLQFLIQYYNGEERAKGNILERFSAQQFPDLHSELNLSSLELGDSALYFCASSVVGEHGYTFGSGTRLTVV.